This passage covers 14 T cell receptor beta chains from one sample sequenced in a study of shared clonotypes between healthy human individuals. Sequencing used immunoSEQ multiplex PCR; TCRdb keeps in-frame clones, though not all of them. The sample holds around 500,000 clones, 60% to 80% seen once. The sample consisted of PBMCs. These receptors were obtained from a woman aged 40-49 years in good health. Some clones in this sample may be carry-over from other donors' samples.

The rearrangement uses TRBV5-4 and TRBJ2-7, with 7 bases matching TRBD1. CDR1 and CDR2 (germline): SGHNT, YYREEE (reference sequence). The CDR3 extends over 14 amino acids. V shed 5 bases, J shed 2 bases, and the junction held 7 bases outside the gene matches. DNA for the CDR3: TGTGCCAGCAGTATGCCGGGACAGACCTACGAGCAGTACTTC. Protein product: CASSMPGQTYEQYF.

This chain links TRBV5-4 with TRBJ2-1, with TRBD1 matching 9 bases. The J segment lost 4 bases and the V segment lost 4 bases, leaving 6 bases of the junction unmatched. Germline CDR1 reads SGHNT; CDR2 reads YYREEE (reference sequence). The CDR3 covers 15 residues. CDR3 DNA: TGTGCCAGCAGCCCCGGGACAGGGCAATACAATGAGCAGTTCTTC. Translating it yields CASSPGTGQYNEQFF.

The J gene is TRBJ2-2, the V gene TRBV6-6; TRBD1 matches at 10 bases. CDR3 length: 16 amino acids. CDR1 and CDR2 (germline): MNHNY, SVGAGI (reference sequence). V gave up 3 bases and J gave up 6 bases; unmatched junction bases: 7. DNA of the CDR3: TGTGCCAGCAGTTATTGGGGACAGGGGCCGTCCGGGGAGCTGTTTTTT. It codes for CASSYWGQGPSGELFF.

As regards this clone: The junction differs from germline at one of its ends, possibly a read error. This chain joins TRBV7-6 and TRBJ1-1, with D unclear. The CDR3 is made up of 13 amino acids. Germline-derived CDR1 and CDR2 are SGHVS and FNYEAQ. DNA of the CDR3: TGCGCCAGCAGCTTAAGGGAGAACACTGAAGCTTTCTTT. This gives the protein CASSLRENTEAFF. Complete variable domain (other parts from reference TRBV7-6 and TRBJ1-1): GAGVSQSPRYKVTKRGQDVALRCDPISGHVSLYWYRQALGQGPEFLTYFNYEAQQDKSGLPNDRFSAERPEGSISTLTIQRTEQRDSAMYRCASSLRENTEAFFGQGTRLTVV.

This clone occurred once. DNA for the CDR3: TGTGCCATCAATTTTTCCCTGGGCGGGGGGAATCAGCCCCAGCATTTT. Protein: CAINFSLGGGNQPQHF. V and J are TRBV28 and TRBJ1-5, with D perhaps matching TRBD1 (5 bases). V was trimmed by 10 bases and J by 4 bases, leaving 23 bases between them. Germline CDR1 reads MDHEN; CDR2 reads SYDVKM. There are 16 residues in the CDR3.

The CDR3 DNA is TGTGCCAGCAGCTTAGGAGGCGCGGCAGGGGGTGTAACTGAAGCTTTCTTT. Protein sequence: CASSLGGAAGGVTEAFF. This chain joins TRBV7-3 and TRBJ1-1; 7 positions match TRBD1. The CDR3 loop spans 17 amino acids. J lost 5 bases, V lost 2 bases, and 14 bases had no gene match. In germline, CDR1 is SGHTA, CDR2 FQGTGA.

J is TRBJ2-7 and V is TRBV6-6; no firm D call. The germline gives CDR1 MNHNY, CDR2 SVGAGI (reference sequence). Trimming took 0 bases from V and 5 from J, leaving 5 bases between them. This CDR3 contains 12 residues. The CDR3 DNA reads as TGTGCCAGCAGTTACTCCTCGGACGAGCAGTACTTC. This codes for CASSYSSDEQYF.

This clone was counted at least ten times. V usage is TRBV4-1 and J usage is TRBJ2-7; 9 bases fit TRBD1. V was clipped by 0 bases and J by 3 bases; unmatched bases: 6. The germline gives CDR1 MGHRA, CDR2 YSYEKL. CDR3 length: 16 amino acids. The CDR3 reads CASSQEWGDRDYEQYF. CDR3 in DNA: TGCGCCAGCAGCCAAGAATGGGGGGACAGGGACTACGAGCAGTACTTC.

This clone was seen once. The chain links TRBV4-1 to TRBJ2-2; possibly TRBD2 for D (5 bases). V was pared by 1 base and J by 1 base, with 10 bases between. This CDR3 has 16 residues. Per the germline V gene, CDR1 is MGHRA and CDR2 is YSYEKL. CDR3 in amino acids: CASSQGADLNTGELFF. CDR3 DNA: TGCGCCAGCAGCCAAGGAGCGGACCTGAACACCGGGGAGCTGTTTTTT.

This clone was counted a single time. Other DNA sequences in this specimen translate into the identical CDR3. The chain couples TRBV4-2 to TRBJ1-5, with D uncertain. Looked up from germline, CDR1 is LGHNA and CDR2 is YNFKEQ. The CDR3 spans 13 residues. V was trimmed by 3 bases and J by 7 bases, leaving 10 bases between them. The CDR3 DNA is TGTGCCAGCAGCCAGGGCGACGGGCAGCCCCAGCATTTT. Protein: CASSQGDGQPQHF.

The chain couples TRBV18 to TRBJ2-1; 8 bases agree with TRBD2. The CDR3 totals 15 residues. CDR1 is KGHSH and CDR2 is LQKENI in the germline V gene. With 3 bases clipped from V and 3 bases from J, the junction kept 4 bases outside the gene matches. Written as DNA, the CDR3 is TGTGCCAGCTCACCGGGACTAGGTTTCTACAATGAGCAGTTCTTC. It translates to CASSPGLGFYNEQFF.

This clone occurred a few times. The chain links TRBV9 to TRBJ2-1; 8 bases are a match to TRBD2. Trimming took 0 bases from V and 8 from J; bases not matched to a gene: 10. Per the germline V gene, CDR1 is SGDLS and CDR2 is YYNGEE. The CDR3 consists of 16 residues. CDR3 nucleotides: TGTGCCAGCAGCGTAGCTGGGGGACTAGGGCGGGATGAGCAGTTCTTC. Translation gives CASSVAGGLGRDEQFF.

This chain connects TRBV4-1 to TRBJ1-6; maybe TRBD1 (5 bases). The germline V and J ends were trimmed by 0 bases and 11 bases, with 14 bases remaining between them. The CDR3 has 15 amino acids. The germline gives CDR1 MGHRA, CDR2 YSYEKL. The CDR3 spells CASSQDPQGGAPLHF. For the CDR3, the DNA is TGCGCCAGCAGCCAAGATCCCCAGGGTGGTGCACCCCTCCACTTT.

The chain is built from TRBV7-2 and TRBJ1-1; D gene uncertain. Trimming pared 4 bases from V and 1 base from J, leaving 10 bases between. The CDR3 extends over 14 amino acids. Germline CDR1 SGHTA, CDR2 FQGNSA. The CDR3 region is CASSSRRGNTEAFF. Written as DNA, the CDR3 is TGTGCCAGCAGCTCCCGACGGGGGAACACTGAAGCTTTCTTT.